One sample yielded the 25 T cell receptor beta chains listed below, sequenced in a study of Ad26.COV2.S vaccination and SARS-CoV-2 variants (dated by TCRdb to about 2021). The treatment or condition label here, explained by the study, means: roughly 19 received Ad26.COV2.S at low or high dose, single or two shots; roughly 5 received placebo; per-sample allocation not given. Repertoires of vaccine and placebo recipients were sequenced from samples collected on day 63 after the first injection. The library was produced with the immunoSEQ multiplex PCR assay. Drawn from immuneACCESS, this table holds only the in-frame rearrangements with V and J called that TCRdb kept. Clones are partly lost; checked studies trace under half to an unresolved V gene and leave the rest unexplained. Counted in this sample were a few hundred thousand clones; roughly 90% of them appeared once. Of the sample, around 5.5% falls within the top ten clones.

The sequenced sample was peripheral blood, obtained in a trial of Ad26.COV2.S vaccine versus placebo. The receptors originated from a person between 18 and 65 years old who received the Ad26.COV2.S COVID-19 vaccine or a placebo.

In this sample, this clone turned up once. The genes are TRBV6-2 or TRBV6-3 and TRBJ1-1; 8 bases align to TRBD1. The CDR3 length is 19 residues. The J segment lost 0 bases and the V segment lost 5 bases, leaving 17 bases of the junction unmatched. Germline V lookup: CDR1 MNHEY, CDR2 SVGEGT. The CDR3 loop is CASSLSPWFLGQVNTEAFF. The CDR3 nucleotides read TGTGCCAGCAGTCTCTCCCCCTGGTTTTTGGGACAGGTGAACACTGAAGCTTTCTTT.

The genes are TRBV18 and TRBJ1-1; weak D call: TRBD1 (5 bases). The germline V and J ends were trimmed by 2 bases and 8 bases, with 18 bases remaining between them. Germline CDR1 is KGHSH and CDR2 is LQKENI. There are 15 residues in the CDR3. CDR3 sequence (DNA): TGTGCCAGCTCACCAATATCCGGGGGGACTGCCGAAGCTTTCTTT. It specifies CASSPISGGTAEAFF.

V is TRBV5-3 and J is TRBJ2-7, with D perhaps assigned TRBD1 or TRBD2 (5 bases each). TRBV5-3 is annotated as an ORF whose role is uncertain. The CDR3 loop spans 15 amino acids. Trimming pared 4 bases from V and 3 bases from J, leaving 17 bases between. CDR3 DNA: TGTGCCAGAAGCGTGTCCTACGAGGGGCTCTACGAGCAGTACGTC. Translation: CARSVSYEGLYEQYV.

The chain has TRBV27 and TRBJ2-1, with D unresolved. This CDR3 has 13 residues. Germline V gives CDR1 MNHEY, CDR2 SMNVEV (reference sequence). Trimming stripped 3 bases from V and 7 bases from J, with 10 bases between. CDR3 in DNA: TGTGCCAGCAGTTTCAGGAGCATAAATGAGCAGTTCTTC. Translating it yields CASSFRSINEQFF.

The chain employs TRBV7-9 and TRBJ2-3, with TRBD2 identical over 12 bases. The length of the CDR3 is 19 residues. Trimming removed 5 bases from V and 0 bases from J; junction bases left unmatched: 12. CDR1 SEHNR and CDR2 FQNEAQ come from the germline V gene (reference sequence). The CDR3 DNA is TGTGCCAGCAGCAGATTACTAGCGGGGGGCCTCACGAGCACAGATACGCAGTATTTT. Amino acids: CASSRLLAGGLTSTDTQYF. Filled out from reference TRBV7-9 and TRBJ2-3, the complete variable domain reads DTGVSQNPRHKITKRGQNVTFRCDPISEHNRLYWYRQTLGQGPEFLTYFQNEAQLEKSRLLSDRFSAERPKGSFSTLEIQRTEQGDSAMYLCASSRLLAGGLTSTDTQYFGPGTRLTVL.

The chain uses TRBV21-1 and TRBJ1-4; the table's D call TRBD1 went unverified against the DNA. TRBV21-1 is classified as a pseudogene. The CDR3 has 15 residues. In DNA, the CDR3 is TGTGCCAGCAGCCGATCTACAGGGGTGAACGAAAAACTGTTTTTT. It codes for CASSRSTGVNEKLFF.

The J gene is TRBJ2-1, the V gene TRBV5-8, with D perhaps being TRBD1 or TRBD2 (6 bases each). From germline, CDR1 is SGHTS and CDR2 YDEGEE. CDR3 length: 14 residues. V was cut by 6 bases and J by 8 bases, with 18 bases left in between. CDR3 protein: CASTLGGSIDEQFF. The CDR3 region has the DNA TGTGCCAGCACCCTAGGGGGGTCGATAGATGAGCAGTTCTTC.

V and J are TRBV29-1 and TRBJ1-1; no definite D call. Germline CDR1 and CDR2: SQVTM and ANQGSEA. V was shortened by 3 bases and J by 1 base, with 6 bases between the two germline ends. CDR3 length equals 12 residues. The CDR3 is CSVENWNTEAFF. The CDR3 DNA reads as TGCAGCGTTGAGAATTGGAACACTGAAGCTTTCTTT.

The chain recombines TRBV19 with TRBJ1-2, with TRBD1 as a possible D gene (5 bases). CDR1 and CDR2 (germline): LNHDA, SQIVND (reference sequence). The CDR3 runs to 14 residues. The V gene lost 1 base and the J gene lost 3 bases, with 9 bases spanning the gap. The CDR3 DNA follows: TGTGCCAGTAGTATAGGGCAAGGGGACTATGGCTACACCTTC. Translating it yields CASSIGQGDYGYTF.

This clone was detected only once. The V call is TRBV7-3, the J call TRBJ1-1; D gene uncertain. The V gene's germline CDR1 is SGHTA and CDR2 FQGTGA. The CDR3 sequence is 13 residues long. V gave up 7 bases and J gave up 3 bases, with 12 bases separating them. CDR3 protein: CASNPRRDTEAFF. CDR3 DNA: TGTGCCAGCAACCCCCGGAGGGACACTGAAGCTTTCTTT.

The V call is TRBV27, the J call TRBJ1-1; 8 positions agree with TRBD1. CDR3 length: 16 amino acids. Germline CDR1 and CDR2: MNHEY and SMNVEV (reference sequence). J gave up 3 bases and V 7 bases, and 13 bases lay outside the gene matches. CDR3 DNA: TGTGCCAGCATCCCCGGACAGGGAGGGGTGTACACTGAAGCTTTCTTT. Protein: CASIPGQGGVYTEAFF.

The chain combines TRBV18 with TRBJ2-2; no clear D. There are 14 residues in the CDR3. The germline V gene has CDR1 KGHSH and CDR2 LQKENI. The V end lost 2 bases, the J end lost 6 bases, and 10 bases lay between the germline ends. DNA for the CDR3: TGTGCCAGCTCACCATCCAGAGAGGCCGGGGAGCTGTTTTTT. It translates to CASSPSREAGELFF. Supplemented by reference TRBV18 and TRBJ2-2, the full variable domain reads NAGVMQNPRHLVRRRGQEARLRCSPMKGHSHVYWYRQLPEEGLKFMVYLQKENIIDESGMPKERFSAEFPKEGPSILRIQQVVRGDSAAYFCASSPSREAGELFFGEGSRLTVL.

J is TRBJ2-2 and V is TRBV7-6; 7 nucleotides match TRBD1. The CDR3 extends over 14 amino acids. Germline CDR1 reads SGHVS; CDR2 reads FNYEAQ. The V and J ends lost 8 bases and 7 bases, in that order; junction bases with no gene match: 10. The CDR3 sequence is CASGQNRDSGELFF. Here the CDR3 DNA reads TGTGCCAGCGGCCAAAACCGGGACAGCGGGGAGCTGTTTTTT.

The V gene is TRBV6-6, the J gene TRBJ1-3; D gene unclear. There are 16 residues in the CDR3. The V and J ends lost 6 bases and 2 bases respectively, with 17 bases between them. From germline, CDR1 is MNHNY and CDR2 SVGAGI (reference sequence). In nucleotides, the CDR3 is TGTGCCAGCAGCCCGACGCACGCAGCCCCTGGAAACACCATATATTTT. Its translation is CASSPTHAAPGNTIYF.

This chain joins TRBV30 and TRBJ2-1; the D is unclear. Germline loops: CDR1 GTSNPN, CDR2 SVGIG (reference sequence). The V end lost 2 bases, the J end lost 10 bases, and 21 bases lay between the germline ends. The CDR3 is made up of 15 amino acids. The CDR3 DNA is TGTGCCTGGAGTCCAAGGACCTACCCCTCCATGGAGCAGTTCTTC. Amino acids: CAWSPRTYPSMEQFF. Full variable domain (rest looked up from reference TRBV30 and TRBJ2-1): SQTIHQWPATLVQPVGSPLSLECTVEGTSNPNLYWYRQAAGRGLQLLFYSVGIGQISSEVPQNLSASRPQDRQFILSSKKLLLSDSGFYLCAWSPRTYPSMEQFFGPGTRLTVL.

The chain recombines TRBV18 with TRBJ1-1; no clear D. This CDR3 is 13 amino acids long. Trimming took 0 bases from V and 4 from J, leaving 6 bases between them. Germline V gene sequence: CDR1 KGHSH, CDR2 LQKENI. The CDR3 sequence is CASSPPILTEAFF. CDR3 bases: TGTGCCAGCTCACCACCCATACTCACTGAAGCTTTCTTT.

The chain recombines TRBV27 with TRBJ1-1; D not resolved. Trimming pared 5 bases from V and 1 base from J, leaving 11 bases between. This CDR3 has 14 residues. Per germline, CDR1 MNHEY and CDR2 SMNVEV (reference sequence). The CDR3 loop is CASSTRRENTEAFF. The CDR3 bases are TGTGCCAGCAGTACCCGTCGGGAGAACACTGAAGCTTTCTTT.

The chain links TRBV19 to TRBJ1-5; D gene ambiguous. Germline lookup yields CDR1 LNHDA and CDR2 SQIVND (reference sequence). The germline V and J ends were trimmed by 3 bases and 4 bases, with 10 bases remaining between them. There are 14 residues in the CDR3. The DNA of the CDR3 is TGTGCCAGTAGTATTTACCAACCAAATCAGCCCCAGCATTTT. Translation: CASSIYQPNQPQHF.

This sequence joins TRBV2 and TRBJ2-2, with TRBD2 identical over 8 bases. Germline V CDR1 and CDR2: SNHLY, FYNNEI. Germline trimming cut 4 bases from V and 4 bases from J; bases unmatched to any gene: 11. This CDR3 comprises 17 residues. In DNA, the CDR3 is TGTGCCAGCAGTGGGTTGGCGGGGGGCCAAGGCACCGGGGAGCTGTTTTTT. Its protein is CASSGLAGGQGTGELFF.

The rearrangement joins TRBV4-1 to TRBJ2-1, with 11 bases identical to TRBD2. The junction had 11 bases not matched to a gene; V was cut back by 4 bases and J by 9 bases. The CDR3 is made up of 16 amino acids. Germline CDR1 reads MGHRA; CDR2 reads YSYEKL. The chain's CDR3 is CASSRAALAGATEQFF. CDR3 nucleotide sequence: TGCGCCAGCAGCCGGGCCGCACTAGCGGGAGCGACTGAGCAGTTCTTC.

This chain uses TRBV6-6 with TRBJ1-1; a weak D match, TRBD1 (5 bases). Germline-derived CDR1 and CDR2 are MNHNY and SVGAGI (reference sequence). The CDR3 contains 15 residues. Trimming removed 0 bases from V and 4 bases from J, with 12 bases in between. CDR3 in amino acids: CASSYSGQGGTEAFF. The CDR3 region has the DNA TGTGCCAGCAGTTACTCCGGGCAGGGCGGCACTGAAGCTTTCTTT.

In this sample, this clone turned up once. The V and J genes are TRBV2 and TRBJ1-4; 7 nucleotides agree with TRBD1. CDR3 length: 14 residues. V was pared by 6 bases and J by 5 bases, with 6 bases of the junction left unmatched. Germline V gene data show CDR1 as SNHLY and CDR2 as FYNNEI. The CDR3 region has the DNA TGTGCCAGCAGCGCCGGGACAGTGAATGAAAAACTGTTTTTT. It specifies CASSAGTVNEKLFF.

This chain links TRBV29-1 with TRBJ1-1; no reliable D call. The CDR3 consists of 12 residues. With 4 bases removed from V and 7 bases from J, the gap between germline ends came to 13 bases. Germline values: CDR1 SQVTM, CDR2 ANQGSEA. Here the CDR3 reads CSVVVRSDEAFF. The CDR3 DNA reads TGCAGCGTTGTGGTCCGGTCCGATGAAGCTTTCTTT.

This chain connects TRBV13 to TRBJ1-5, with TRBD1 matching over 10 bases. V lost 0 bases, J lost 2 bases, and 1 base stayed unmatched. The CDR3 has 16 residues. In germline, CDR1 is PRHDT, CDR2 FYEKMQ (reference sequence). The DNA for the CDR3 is TGTGCCAGCAGCTTAGGGGGACAGGGGCGCAATCAGCCCCAGCATTTT. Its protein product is CASSLGGQGRNQPQHF.

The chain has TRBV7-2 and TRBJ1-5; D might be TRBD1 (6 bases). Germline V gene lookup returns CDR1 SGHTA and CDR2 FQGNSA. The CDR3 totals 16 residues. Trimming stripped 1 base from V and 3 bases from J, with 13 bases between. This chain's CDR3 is CASSLVGAGLNQPQHF. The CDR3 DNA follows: TGTGCCAGCAGCTTAGTGGGGGCGGGACTCAATCAGCCCCAGCATTTT. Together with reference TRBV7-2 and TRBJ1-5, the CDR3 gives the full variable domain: GAGVSQSPSNKVTEKGKDVELRCDPISGHTALYWYRQSLGQGLEFLIYFQGNSAPDKSGLPSDRFSAERTGGSVSTLTIQRTQQEDSAVYLCASSLVGAGLNQPQHFGDGTRLSIL.